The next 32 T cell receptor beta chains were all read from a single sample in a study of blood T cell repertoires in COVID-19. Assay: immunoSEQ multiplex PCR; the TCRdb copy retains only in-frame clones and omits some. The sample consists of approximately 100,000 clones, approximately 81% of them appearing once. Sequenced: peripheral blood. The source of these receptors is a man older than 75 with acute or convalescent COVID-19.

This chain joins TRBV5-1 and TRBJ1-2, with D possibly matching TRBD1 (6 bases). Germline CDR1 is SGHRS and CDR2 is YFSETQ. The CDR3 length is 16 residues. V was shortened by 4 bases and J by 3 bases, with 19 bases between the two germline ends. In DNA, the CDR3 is TGCGCCAGCAGCGTGGCAGGGGCCGGCACCGACTATGGCTACACCTTC. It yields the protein CASSVAGAGTDYGYTF.

The CDR3, as DNA: TGTGCCAGCAGCTTAGATGGGGCGGGCACAGATACGCAGTATTTT. It codes for CASSLDGAGTDTQYF. The gene calls are TRBV11-2 and TRBJ2-3; D is possibly TRBD1 (5 bases). The CDR3 covers 15 residues. The V end lost 0 bases, the J end lost 1 base, and 8 bases lay between the germline ends. The germline CDR1 and CDR2 sequences are SGHAT and FQNNGV.

CDR3 region: CASASYEQYF. CDR3 bases: TGCGCCAGCGCCAGCTACGAGCAGTACTTC. J is TRBJ2-7 and V is TRBV23-1, with D unresolved. TRBV23-1 is an ORF, with its function uncertain. CDR3 length: 10 amino acids. Trimming left V 8 bases short and J 3 bases short, with 5 bases between.

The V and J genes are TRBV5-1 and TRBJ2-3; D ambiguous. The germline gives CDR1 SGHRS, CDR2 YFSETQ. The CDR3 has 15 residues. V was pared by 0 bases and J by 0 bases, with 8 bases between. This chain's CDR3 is CASSLAPRSTDTQYF. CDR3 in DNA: TGCGCCAGCAGCTTGGCTCCCCGTAGCACAGATACGCAGTATTTT.

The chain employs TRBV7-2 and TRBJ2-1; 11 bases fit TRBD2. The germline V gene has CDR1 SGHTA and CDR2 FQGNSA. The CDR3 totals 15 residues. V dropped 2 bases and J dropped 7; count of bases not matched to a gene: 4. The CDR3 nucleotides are TGTGCCAGCAGCTTACTAGCGGGAGGTGGGAATGAGCAGTTCTTC. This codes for CASSLLAGGGNEQFF.

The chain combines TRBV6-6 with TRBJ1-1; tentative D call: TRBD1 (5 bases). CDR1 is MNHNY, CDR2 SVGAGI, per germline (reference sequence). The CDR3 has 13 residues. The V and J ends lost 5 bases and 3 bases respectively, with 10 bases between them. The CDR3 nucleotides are TGTGCCAGCAGTGGGGCAGGAGACACTGAAGCTTTCTTT. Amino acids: CASSGAGDTEAFF.

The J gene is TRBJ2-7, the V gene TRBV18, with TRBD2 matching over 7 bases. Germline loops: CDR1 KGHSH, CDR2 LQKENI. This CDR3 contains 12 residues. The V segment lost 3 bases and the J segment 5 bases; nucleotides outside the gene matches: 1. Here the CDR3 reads CASSPTSNEQYF. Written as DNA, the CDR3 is TGTGCCAGCTCACCGACTAGCAACGAGCAGTACTTC.

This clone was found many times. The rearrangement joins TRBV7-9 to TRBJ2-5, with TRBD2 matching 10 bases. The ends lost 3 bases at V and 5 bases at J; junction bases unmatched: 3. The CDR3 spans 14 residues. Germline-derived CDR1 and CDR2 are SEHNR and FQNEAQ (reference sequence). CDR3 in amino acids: CASSFSSGSETQYF. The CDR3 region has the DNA TGTGCCAGCAGCTTTTCTAGCGGGAGTGAGACCCAGTACTTC.

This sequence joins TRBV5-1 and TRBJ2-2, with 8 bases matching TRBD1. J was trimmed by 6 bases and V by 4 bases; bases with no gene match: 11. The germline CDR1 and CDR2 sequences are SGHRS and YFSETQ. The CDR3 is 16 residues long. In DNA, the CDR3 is TGCGCCAGCAGCGCCCCGACAGGGGTGCGCGCCGGGGAGCTGTTTTTT. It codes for CASSAPTGVRAGELFF.

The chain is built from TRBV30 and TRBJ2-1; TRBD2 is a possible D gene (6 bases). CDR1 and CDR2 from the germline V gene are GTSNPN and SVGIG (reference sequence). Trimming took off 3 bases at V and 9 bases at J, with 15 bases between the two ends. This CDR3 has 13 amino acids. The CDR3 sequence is CAWRRPDGGEQFF. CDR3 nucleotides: TGTGCCTGGAGGAGACCCGACGGGGGTGAGCAGTTCTTC.

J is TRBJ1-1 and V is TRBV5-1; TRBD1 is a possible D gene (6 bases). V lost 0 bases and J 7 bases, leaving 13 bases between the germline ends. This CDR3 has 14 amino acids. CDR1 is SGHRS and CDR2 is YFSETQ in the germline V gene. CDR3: CASSLATGYGEAFF. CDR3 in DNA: TGCGCCAGCAGCTTGGCGACAGGTTACGGTGAAGCTTTCTTT.

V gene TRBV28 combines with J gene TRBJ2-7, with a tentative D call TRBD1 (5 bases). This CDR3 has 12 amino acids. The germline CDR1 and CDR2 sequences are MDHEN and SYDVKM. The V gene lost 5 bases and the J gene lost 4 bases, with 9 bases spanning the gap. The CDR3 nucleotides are TGTGCCAGCAGTCCAGGGAAGTACGAGCAGTACTTC. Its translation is CASSPGKYEQYF.

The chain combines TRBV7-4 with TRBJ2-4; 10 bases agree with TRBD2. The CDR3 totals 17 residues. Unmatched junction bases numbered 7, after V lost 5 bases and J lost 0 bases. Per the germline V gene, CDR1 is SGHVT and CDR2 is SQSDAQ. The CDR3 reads CASSPGLAELAKNIQYF. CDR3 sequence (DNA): TGTGCCAGCAGCCCAGGACTAGCGGAACTAGCCAAAAACATTCAGTACTTC.

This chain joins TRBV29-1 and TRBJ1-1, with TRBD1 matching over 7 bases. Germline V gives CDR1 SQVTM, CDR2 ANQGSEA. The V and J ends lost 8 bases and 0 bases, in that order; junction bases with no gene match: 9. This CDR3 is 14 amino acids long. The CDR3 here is CSFRTGTMNTEAFF. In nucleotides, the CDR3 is TGCAGCTTCCGGACAGGTACAATGAACACTGAAGCTTTCTTT.

CDR3: CASSLGLTNTEAFF. In nucleotides, the CDR3 is TGTGCCAGCAGTTTAGGACTAACGAACACTGAAGCTTTCTTT. V usage is TRBV27 and J usage is TRBJ1-1; D not certain. The CDR3 contains 14 residues. The V gene's germline CDR1 is MNHEY and CDR2 SMNVEV (reference sequence). Trimming removed 2 bases from V and 1 base from J, with 8 bases in between.

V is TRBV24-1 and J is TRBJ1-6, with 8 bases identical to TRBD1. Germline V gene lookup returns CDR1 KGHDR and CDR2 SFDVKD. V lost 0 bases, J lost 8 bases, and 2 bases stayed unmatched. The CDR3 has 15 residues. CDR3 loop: CATSDLLQGDSPLHF. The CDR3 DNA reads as TGTGCCACCAGTGATTTGTTACAGGGGGATTCACCCCTCCACTTT.

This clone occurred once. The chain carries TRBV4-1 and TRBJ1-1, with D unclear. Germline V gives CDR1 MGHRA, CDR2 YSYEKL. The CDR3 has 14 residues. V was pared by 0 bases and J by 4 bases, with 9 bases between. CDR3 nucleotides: TGCGCCAGCAGCCAAGATCCGGGTTCCACTGAAGCTTTCTTT. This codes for CASSQDPGSTEAFF.

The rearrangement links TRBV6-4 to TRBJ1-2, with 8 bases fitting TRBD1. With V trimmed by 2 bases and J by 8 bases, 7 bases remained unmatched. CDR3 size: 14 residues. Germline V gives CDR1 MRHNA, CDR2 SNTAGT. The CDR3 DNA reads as TGTGCCAGCAGTGACACCAGGGGGCCGGGAGGCTACACCTTC. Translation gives CASSDTRGPGGYTF.

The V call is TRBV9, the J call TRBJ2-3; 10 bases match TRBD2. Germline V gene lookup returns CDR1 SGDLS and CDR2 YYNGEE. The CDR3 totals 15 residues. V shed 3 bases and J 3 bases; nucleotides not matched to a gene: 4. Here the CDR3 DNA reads TGTGCCAGCAGCGCTAGCGGGAGTTTTACAGATACGCAGTATTTT. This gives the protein CASSASGSFTDTQYF. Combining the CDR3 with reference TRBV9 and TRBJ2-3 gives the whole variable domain DSGVTQTPKHLITATGQRVTLRCSPRSGDLSVYWYQQSLDQGLQFLIQYYNGEERAKGNILERFSAQQFPDLHSELNLSSLELGDSALYFCASSASGSFTDTQYFGPGTRLTVL.

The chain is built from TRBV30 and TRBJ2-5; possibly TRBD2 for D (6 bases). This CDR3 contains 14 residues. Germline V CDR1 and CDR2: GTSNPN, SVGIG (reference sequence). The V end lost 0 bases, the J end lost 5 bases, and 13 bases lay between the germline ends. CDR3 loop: CAWSVPSVLETQYF. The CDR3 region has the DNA TGTGCCTGGAGTGTACCTAGCGTCTTGGAGACCCAGTACTTC.

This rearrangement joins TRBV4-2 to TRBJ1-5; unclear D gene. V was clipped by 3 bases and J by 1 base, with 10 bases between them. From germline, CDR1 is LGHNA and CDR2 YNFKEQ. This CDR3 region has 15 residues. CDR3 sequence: CASSQGGESNQPQHF. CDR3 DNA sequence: TGTGCCAGCAGCCAGGGTGGGGAGAGCAATCAGCCCCAGCATTTT.

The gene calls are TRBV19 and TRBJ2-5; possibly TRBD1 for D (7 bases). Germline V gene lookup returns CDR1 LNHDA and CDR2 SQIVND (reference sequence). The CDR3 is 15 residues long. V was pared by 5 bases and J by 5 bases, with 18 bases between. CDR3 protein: CASSPGGGGTETQYF. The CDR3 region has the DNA TGTGCCAGTAGTCCCGGAGGAGGGGGCACGGAGACCCAGTACTTC.

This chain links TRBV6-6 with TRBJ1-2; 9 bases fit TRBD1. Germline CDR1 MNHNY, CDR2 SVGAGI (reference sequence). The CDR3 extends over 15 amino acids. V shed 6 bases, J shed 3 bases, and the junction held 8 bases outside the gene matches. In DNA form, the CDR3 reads TGTGCCAGCAGCCCAAACAGGGGGCGATACTATGGCTACACCTTC. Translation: CASSPNRGRYYGYTF.

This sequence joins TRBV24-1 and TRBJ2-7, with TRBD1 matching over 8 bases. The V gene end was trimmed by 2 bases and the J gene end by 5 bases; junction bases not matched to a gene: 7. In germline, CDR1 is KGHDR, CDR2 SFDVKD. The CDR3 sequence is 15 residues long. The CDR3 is CATSDSGQGRNEQYF. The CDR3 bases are TGTGCCACCAGTGATTCCGGACAGGGTCGTAACGAGCAGTACTTC.

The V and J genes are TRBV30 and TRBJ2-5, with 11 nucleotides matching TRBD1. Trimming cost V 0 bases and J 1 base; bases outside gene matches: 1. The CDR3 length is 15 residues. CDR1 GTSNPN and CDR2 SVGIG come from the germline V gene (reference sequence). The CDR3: CAWSVGTGGQETQYF. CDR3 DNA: TGTGCCTGGAGTGTGGGGACAGGGGGCCAAGAGACCCAGTACTTC. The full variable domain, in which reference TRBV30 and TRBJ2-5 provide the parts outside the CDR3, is SQTIHQWPATLVQPVGSPLSLECTVEGTSNPNLYWYRQAAGRGLQLLFYSVGIGQISSEVPQNLSASRPQDRQFILSSKKLLLSDSGFYLCAWSVGTGGQETQYFGPGTRLLVL.

DNA for the CDR3: TGTGCCAGCACTCGAAGTAGTCACTCCTACAATGAGCAGTTCTTC. Protein: CASTRSSHSYNEQFF. The chain uses TRBV6-5 and TRBJ2-1; no reliable D call. The germline gives CDR1 MNHEY, CDR2 SVGAGI. Trimming removed 7 bases from V and 0 bases from J, with 13 bases in between. The CDR3 runs 15 residues.

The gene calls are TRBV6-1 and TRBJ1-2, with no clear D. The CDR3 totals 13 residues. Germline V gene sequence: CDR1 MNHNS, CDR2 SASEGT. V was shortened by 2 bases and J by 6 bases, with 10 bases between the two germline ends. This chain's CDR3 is CASSETYLDGYTF. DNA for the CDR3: TGTGCCAGCAGTGAAACCTACCTCGATGGCTACACCTTC.

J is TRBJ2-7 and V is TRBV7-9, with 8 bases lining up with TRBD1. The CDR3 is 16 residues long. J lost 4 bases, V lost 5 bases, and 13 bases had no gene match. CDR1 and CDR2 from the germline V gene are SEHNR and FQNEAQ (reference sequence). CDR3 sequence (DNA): TGTGCCAGCAGCAGTTCAACTGGACAGGGCATTTACGAGCAGTACTTC. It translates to CASSSSTGQGIYEQYF.

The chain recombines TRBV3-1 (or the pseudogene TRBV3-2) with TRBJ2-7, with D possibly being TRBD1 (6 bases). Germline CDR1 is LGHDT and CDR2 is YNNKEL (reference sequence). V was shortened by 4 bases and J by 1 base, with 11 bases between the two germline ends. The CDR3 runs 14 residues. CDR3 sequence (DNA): TGTGCCAGCAGCCCTTCAGGGGTGTCCTACGAGCAGTACTTC. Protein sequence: CASSPSGVSYEQYF.

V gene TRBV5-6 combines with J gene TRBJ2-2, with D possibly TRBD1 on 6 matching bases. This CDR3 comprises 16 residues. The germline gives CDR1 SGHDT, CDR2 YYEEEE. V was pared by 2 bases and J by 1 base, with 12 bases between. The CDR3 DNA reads TGTGCCAGCAGCTTTCCTGGACAGAAGAACACCGGGGAGCTGTTTTTT. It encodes CASSFPGQKNTGELFF.

Here the CDR3 reads CASSPRRENTEAFF. The DNA of the CDR3 is TGTGCCAGCAGCCCACGTAGAGAGAACACTGAAGCTTTCTTT. V usage is TRBV5-4 and J usage is TRBJ1-1; D gene uncertain. With 4 bases removed from V and 1 base from J, the gap between germline ends came to 11 bases. In germline, CDR1 is SGHNT, CDR2 YYREEE (reference sequence). The CDR3 is 14 amino acids.

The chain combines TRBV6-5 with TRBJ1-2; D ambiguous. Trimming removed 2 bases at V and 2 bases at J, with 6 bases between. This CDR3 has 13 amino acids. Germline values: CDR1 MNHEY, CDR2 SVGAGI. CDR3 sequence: CASSYAENYGYTF. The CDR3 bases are TGTGCCAGCAGTTACGCGGAGAACTATGGCTACACCTTC.